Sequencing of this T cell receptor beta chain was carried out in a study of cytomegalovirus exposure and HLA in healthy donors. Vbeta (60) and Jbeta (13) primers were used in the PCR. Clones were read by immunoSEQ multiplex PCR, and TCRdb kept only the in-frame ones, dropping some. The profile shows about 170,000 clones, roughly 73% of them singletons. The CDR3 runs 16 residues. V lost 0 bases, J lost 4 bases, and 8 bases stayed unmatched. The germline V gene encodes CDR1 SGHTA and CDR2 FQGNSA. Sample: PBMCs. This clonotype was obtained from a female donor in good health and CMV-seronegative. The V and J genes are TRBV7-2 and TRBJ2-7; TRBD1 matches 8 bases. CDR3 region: CASSLAPTGEVYEQYF. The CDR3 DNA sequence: TGTGCCAGCAGCTTAGCCCCGACAGGGGAGGTTTACGAGCAGTACTTC.